This T cell receptor beta chain was sequenced for a study of CD8 T cells in Susac syndrome (dated by TCRdb to the late 2010s). Study-level background: Among the sequenced Susac syndrome patients, more than five had clinically active disease and roughly eight were in clinical remission. At blood withdrawal, Susac syndrome patients were either therapy-naive, taking corticosteroids (in some cases with IVIg as well), or taking IVIg alone. The study used repertoire sequencing to test whether antigen drove CD8+ T cell activation and differentiation in Susac syndrome. The study compared CD8+ T cell repertoire clonality among approximately twelve healthy donors, 14 Susac syndrome patients and fewer than 19 multiple sclerosis patients. The study at large found these results: Roughly 15 Susac-specific public clones were identified in the total CD8+ repertoire, and five or six Susac-specific public clones were identified in the CD8+ TEMRA repertoire. The number of individuals in the TCR sequencing and HLA analysis was recognized as being relatively small. CD8+ repertoires in Susac syndrome showed clonal expansion, which was highest in CD8+ TEMRA cells and was greater in clinically active patients than in remitting patients.

RNA was extracted using the RNeasy kit, and roughly 0.5 to 1 microgram was reverse transcribed with random hexamers. The immunoSEQ multiplex PCR assay, which covers 54 Vbeta and 13 Jbeta segments, was used to amplify TCR beta CDR3 regions. To correct PCR amplification bias, a synthetic template baseline was used for both primer optimization and computational correction. The authors' pipeline ran thus. Reads were annotated to V, D and J genes according to IMGT and were analyzed with immunoSEQ Analyzer, with only productive sequences retained. Clonality was computed as one minus Shannon entropy normalized by log2 of the number of productive unique sequences. Public and private clones were assessed among the 100 most prevalent clones of each patient and control. Clones were defined as Susac-specific if absent from the healthy and MS cohorts, from 1052 published viral clones and from other ImmuneACCESS disease sequences. TCRdb passed the public sequencing reads through fastp at Q25 and MiXCR, retaining productive beta sequences. CDR3 protein duplicates are merged, each entry listing the most common genes and DNA. TCRdb, rather than the study authors, made the V and J calls. The sample table records 70,000 to 100,000 distinct CDR3 sequences; about 95% of these occur just once. Roughly 0.62% of the sample rests with the top ten.

This clonotype was seen a single time. Its antigen has not been determined. The input lacks base qualities; no much larger clone sits a single base away. A lone read is weak support. From its cysteine to its phenylalanine, the CDR3 spans 13 amino acids. The read is trimmed to its CDR3 DNA, 39 bases read in frame from base 1. CDR1 MNHNY and CDR2 SVGAGI are derived from the germline V gene (reference sequence). The germline ends are 10 bases apart after V is trimmed by 1 base and J by 9 bases. Peripheral blood CD8+ and CD4+ T cells from healthy donors, Susac syndrome patients and multiple sclerosis patients were profiled using high-throughput TCR beta sequencing. Susac syndrome patients met recently defined diagnostic criteria for definite or probable disease. CD8+ TEMRA cells were enriched by FACS, while bulk CD8+ and CD4+ T cells were purified by magnetic negative isolation. Blood was collected in EDTA tubes and processed within 24 hours, with PBMCs isolated through density gradient centrifugation. PBMCs intended for TCR sequencing were frozen in liquid nitrogen and were later thawed in a 37 degrees C water bath. A purity of at least 90% was achieved for sorted or isolated CD4+, CD8+ and CD8+ TEMRA cells.

This sequence originates from a human donor with Susac syndrome. This chain joins TRBV6-6 to TRBJ1-5, with no reliable assignment of the D segment. The sequencing sample was made of CD8+ T cells from PBMCs. The nucleotides read TGTGCCAGCAGTTACTTGCCAAGGCCGCCCCAGCATTTT. Its protein is CASSYLPRPPQHF.